These 24 T cell receptor beta chains were sequenced from one sample in a study of blood T cell repertoires in COVID-19. The assay was immunoSEQ multiplex PCR, and TCRdb's table has in-frame clones only and misses some. The profile shows about 120,000 clones, just over 90% of them singletons. The sequenced sample was peripheral blood. All receptors derive from a human donor with active COVID-19. The donor label of this sample is uncertain.

This chain connects TRBV6-5 to TRBJ1-1, with TRBD1 identical over 7 bases. The length of the CDR3 is 14 residues. The trim removed 7 bases at V and 1 base at J, leaving 6 bases unmatched. Per germline, CDR1 MNHEY and CDR2 SVGAGI. The CDR3 protein is CASNNRDRNTEAFF. In nucleotides, the CDR3 is TGTGCCAGCAATAACCGGGACAGGAACACTGAAGCTTTCTTT.

The chain combines TRBV5-8 with TRBJ2-5; 15 bases are a match to TRBD2. Germline lookup yields CDR1 SGHTS and CDR2 YDEGEE. V was clipped by 4 bases and J by 0 bases; unmatched bases: 7. This CDR3 spans 18 amino acids. This CDR3 is CASSTGLAGGTYQETQYF. CDR3 bases: TGTGCCAGCAGCACAGGACTAGCGGGGGGGACGTACCAAGAGACCCAGTACTTC.

The chain joins TRBV11-2 to TRBJ1-2; 8 bases line up with TRBD1. In germline, CDR1 is SGHAT, CDR2 FQNNGV. This CDR3 comprises 13 residues. Trimming removed 6 bases from V and 2 bases from J; junction bases left unmatched: 2. The CDR3 loop reads CASRGQGNYGYTF. As DNA, the CDR3 is TGTGCCAGCAGAGGACAGGGAAACTATGGCTACACCTTC.

This clone was seen a single time. The genes are TRBV28 and TRBJ2-7, with D tentatively TRBD1 (7 bases). Trimming removed 3 bases from V and 3 bases from J, with 9 bases in between. Germline V gives CDR1 MDHEN, CDR2 SYDVKM. This CDR3 comprises 13 residues. The CDR3 sequence: CASSFRGVYEQYF. The CDR3 DNA reads as TGTGCCAGCAGTTTCAGGGGGGTCTACGAGCAGTACTTC.

The gene calls are TRBV27 and TRBJ2-7; tentatively, D is TRBD1 (6 bases). V shed 5 bases and J shed 2 bases, with 13 bases lying between them. Germline CDR1 MNHEY, CDR2 SMNVEV (reference sequence). The CDR3 has 14 amino acids. CDR3 residues: CASSVRDKTYEQYF. The CDR3 bases are TGTGCCAGCAGTGTCAGGGACAAAACCTACGAGCAGTACTTC.

V gene TRBV19 combines with J gene TRBJ2-2; D is perhaps TRBD2 (5 bases). Between the trimmed V and J ends, which lost 3 bases and 1 base, there was a span of 9 bases. CDR3 length equals 15 residues. The germline V gene encodes CDR1 LNHDA and CDR2 SQIVND (reference sequence). CDR3 DNA sequence: TGTGCCAGTAGTATTGGAGGAATGAACACCGGGGAGCTGTTTTTT. The encoded protein is CASSIGGMNTGELFF.

The chain combines TRBV18 with TRBJ1-5; D unclear. The CDR3 runs to 14 residues. V lost 3 bases and J 5 bases, leaving 11 bases between the germline ends. In germline, CDR1 is KGHSH, CDR2 LQKENI. The CDR3 protein is CASSPGTDHQPQHF. CDR3 coding DNA: TGTGCCAGCTCACCTGGAACAGACCATCAGCCCCAGCATTTT.

The DNA for the CDR3 is TGTGCCAGCACCTCGACATTGACGCCCGAAGCTTTCTTT. This codes for CASTSTLTPEAFF. The V gene is TRBV7-9, the J gene TRBJ1-1; no reliable D call. Trimming removed 7 bases from V and 8 bases from J, with 17 bases in between. There are 13 residues in the CDR3. CDR1 and CDR2 from the germline V gene are SEHNR and FQNEAQ (reference sequence).

This sequence joins TRBV5-1 and TRBJ2-1; TRBD2 matches 11 bases. This CDR3 comprises 16 residues. Germline CDR1 and CDR2: SGHRS and YFSETQ. V gave up 0 bases and J gave up 5 bases; unmatched junction bases: 4. CDR3 protein: CASSLETSGGNNEQFF. CDR3 nucleotide sequence: TGCGCCAGCAGCTTGGAAACTAGCGGGGGCAACAATGAGCAGTTCTTC.

The chain joins TRBV19 to TRBJ1-5, with TRBD1 as a possible D gene (5 bases). CDR1 is LNHDA, CDR2 SQIVND, per germline (reference sequence). V lost 5 bases to trimming and J lost 6 bases, with 8 bases between them. The CDR3 has 12 amino acids. Written as DNA, the CDR3 is TGTGCCAGTAGTCTGCAGGGTCAGCCCCAGCATTTT. Translation: CASSLQGQPQHF.

The rearrangement uses TRBV7-8 and TRBJ2-7; 7 nucleotides agree with TRBD1. This CDR3 comprises 14 residues. V was pared by 2 bases and J by 2 bases, with 3 bases of the junction left unmatched. The germline V gene encodes CDR1 SGHVS and CDR2 FQNEAQ. CDR3 sequence: CASSLRGGPYEQYF. In DNA, the CDR3 is TGTGCCAGCAGCTTACGAGGGGGCCCCTACGAGCAGTACTTC. The full variable domain, rest sourced from reference TRBV7-8 and TRBJ2-7, is GAGVSQSPRYKVAKRGQDVALRCDPISGHVSLFWYQQALGQGPEFLTYFQNEAQLDKSGLPSDRFFAERPEGSVSTLKIQRTQQEDSAVYLCASSLRGGPYEQYFGPGTRLTVT.

The J gene is TRBJ1-5, the V gene TRBV2, with a weak D call TRBD1 (6 bases). The CDR3 sequence is 13 residues long. V dropped 7 bases and J dropped 0 bases, with 7 bases sitting between them. Germline V gives CDR1 SNHLY, CDR2 FYNNEI. The CDR3 DNA reads as TGTGCCAGCAAGGGGGATAGCAATCAGCCCCAGCATTTT. Translating gives CASKGDSNQPQHF.

This rearrangement joins TRBV7-9 to TRBJ2-2, with D perhaps matching TRBD2 (5 bases). From germline, CDR1 is SEHNR and CDR2 FQNEAQ (reference sequence). With 2 bases removed from V and 11 bases from J, the gap between germline ends came to 12 bases. CDR3 length: 13 residues. The CDR3 here is CASSLSGSTELFF. The CDR3 DNA sequence: TGTGCCAGCAGCTTAAGCGGTAGTACAGAGCTGTTTTTT.

The chain uses TRBV6-5 and TRBJ2-1, with 8 nucleotides matching TRBD1. With V trimmed by 6 bases and J by 0 bases, 4 bases remained unmatched. The CDR3 loop spans 15 amino acids. Germline CDR1 and CDR2: MNHEY and SVGAGI. The CDR3, as DNA: TGTGCCAGCAGCCACAGGGGGAGCTCCTACAATGAGCAGTTCTTC. It translates to CASSHRGSSYNEQFF.

V gene TRBV4-3 combines with J gene TRBJ1-2; TRBD1 is a possible D gene (5 bases). V lost 4 bases to trimming and J lost 8 bases, with 17 bases between them. Per the germline V gene, CDR1 is LGHNA and CDR2 is YSLEER. CDR3 length: 14 amino acids. CDR3 bases: TGCGCCAGCAGCCGGGGCCTACAAATGGGAGGCTACACCTTC. Translated: CASSRGLQMGGYTF.

V and J are TRBV9 and TRBJ1-2; perhaps TRBD1 as D (6 bases). The CDR3 sequence is 13 residues long. Germline assignment: CDR1 SGDLS and CDR2 YYNGEE. Trimming removed 1 base at V and 2 bases at J, with 6 bases between. For the CDR3, the DNA is TGTGCCAGCAGCGTACAGGGGAACTATGGCTACACCTTC. As protein: CASSVQGNYGYTF.

This clone was observed once. The V call is TRBV12-3 or TRBV12-4, the J call TRBJ1-1, with D possibly matching TRBD1 (5 bases). The length of the CDR3 is 13 residues. Deletions cut 4 bases from V and 2 bases from J, with 8 bases between. The CDR3 reads CASSSTGNTEAFF. DNA of the CDR3: TGTGCCAGCAGTTCCACAGGCAACACTGAAGCTTTCTTT.

Here the CDR3 DNA reads TGTGCCAGTAGGATCGAGGCACCTGGAAACACCATATATTTT. Its protein product is CASRIEAPGNTIYF. This chain uses TRBV19 with TRBJ1-3; D is ambiguous. The CDR3 has 14 residues. Germline-derived CDR1 and CDR2 are LNHDA and SQIVND (reference sequence). Trimming removed 6 bases at V and 2 bases at J, with 11 bases between. Complete variable domain (other parts from reference TRBV19 and TRBJ1-3): DGGITQSPKYLFRKEGQNVTLSCEQNLNHDAMYWYRQDPGQGLRLIYYSQIVNDFQKGDIAEGYSVSREKKESFPLTVTSAQKNPTAFYLCASRIEAPGNTIYFGEGSWLTVV.

CDR3 residues: CASSYTTRDYGYTF. CDR3 in DNA: TGTGCCAGCAGTTACACCACACGGGACTATGGCTACACCTTC. This chain uses TRBV6-6 with TRBJ1-2; D uncertain. This CDR3 comprises 14 residues. Germline CDR1 MNHNY, CDR2 SVGAGI (reference sequence). V was clipped by 2 bases and J by 3 bases, with 10 bases between them.

J is TRBJ2-7 and V is TRBV5-5; 10 bases align to TRBD1. Germline V CDR1 and CDR2: SGHKS, YYEKEE (reference sequence). The CDR3 is 15 amino acids. After removal of 6 bases from V and 5 bases from J, the junction contained 11 bases not matched to a gene. The CDR3: CASIPRGTGVHEQYF. The CDR3 DNA is TGTGCCAGCATCCCTCGAGGGACAGGGGTCCACGAGCAGTACTTC.

This rearrangement joins TRBV5-1 to TRBJ1-2, with D perhaps matching TRBD1 (5 bases). There are 15 residues in the CDR3. Germline lookup yields CDR1 SGHRS and CDR2 YFSETQ. Trimming pared 0 bases from V and 6 bases from J, leaving 15 bases between. CDR3 nucleotides: TGCGCCAGCAGCTTGGACCCCCGGCAGGGCGATGGCTACACCTTC. It is translated as CASSLDPRQGDGYTF.

This chain links TRBV7-9 with TRBJ2-7, with 7 nucleotides matching TRBD1. CDR3 size: 14 residues. The germline gives CDR1 SEHNR, CDR2 FQNEAQ (reference sequence). The V segment lost 8 bases and the J segment 1 base; nucleotides outside the gene matches: 8. The CDR3 region has the DNA TGTGCCAGCGGAAGAGAGGGACAGTCCTACGAGCAGTACTTC. As protein: CASGREGQSYEQYF.

J is TRBJ1-3 and V is TRBV21-1; TRBD1 reflects the table's D call only, with no check against the DNA. TRBV21-1 is a documented pseudogene. This CDR3 contains 21 residues. The CDR3 region has the DNA TGTGCCAGCAGCAAATTTTTTGAGAGGGCAGGGGGCCAATCCAAGGGAAACACCATATATTTT. Protein: CASSKFFERAGGQSKGNTIYF.

The chain recombines TRBV3-1 (or the pseudogene TRBV3-2) with TRBJ1-3, with a tentative D call TRBD1 (5 bases). Germline lookup yields CDR1 LGHDT and CDR2 YNNKEL (reference sequence). The CDR3 runs to 15 residues. The ends were cut back, 4 bases at V and 4 bases at J, with 14 bases in the middle. The CDR3 region is CASSLSGATGNTIYF. The CDR3 DNA follows: TGTGCCAGCAGCCTAAGCGGGGCGACCGGAAACACCATATATTTT.